This TCR beta chain originates from a study of identical twins. This clonotype was recorded a few times. Antigen specificity is unknown. General observations from the study: Cord blood beta clonotypes that were abundant carried fewer insertions, and memory repertoires showed no such trend. Models, which agreed with sharing between unrelated individuals, nonetheless underestimated the out-of-frame TCR alpha sharing seen in monozygotic twins.

The authors used template switching to add a universal primer site and gave cDNA unique molecular identifiers. TCRdb processed the 5' RACE reads anew with MiXCR; each CDR3 protein has one entry. This table has some 500,000 distinct CDR3 sequences, approximately 15% appearing once. Germline V gene sequence: CDR1 SGHTA, CDR2 FQGNSA. This CDR3 has 15 amino acids. V lost 5 bases, J lost 5 bases, and 6 bases stayed unmatched. The same specimen was also included in a second study, on yellow fever vaccine responses in identical twins. That study reports: Reportedly, the response of twins' T cells to the vaccine seemed partly convergent, partly personalized.

This chain joins TRBV7-2 and TRBJ2-2; 9 bases map to TRBD1. The material sequenced was CD4+ T cells sorted from blood. The origin of this receptor is a woman younger than 35 in good health. The DNA of the CDR3 is TGTGCCAGCAGCCGTAGGACAGGGGAAACCGGGGAGCTGTTTTTT. Its protein product is CASSRRTGETGELFF.